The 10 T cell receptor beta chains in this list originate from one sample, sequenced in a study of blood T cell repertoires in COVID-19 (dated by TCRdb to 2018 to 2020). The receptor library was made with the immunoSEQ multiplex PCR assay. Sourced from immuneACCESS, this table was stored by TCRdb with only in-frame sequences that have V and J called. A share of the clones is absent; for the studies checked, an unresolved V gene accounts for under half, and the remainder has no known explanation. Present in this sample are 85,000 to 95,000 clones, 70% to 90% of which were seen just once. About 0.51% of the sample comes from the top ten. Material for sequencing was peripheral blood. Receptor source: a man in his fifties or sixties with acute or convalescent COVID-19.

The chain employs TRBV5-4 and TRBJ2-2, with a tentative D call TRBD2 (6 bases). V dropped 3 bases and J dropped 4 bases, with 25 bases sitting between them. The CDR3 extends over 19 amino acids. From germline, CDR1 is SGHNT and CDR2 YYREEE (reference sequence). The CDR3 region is CASSSTVGFFGRGTGELFF. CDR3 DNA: TGTGCCAGCAGCTCCACGGTGGGCTTCTTTGGGCGGGGCACCGGGGAGCTGTTTTTT. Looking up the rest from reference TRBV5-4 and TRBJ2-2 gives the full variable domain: ETGVTQSPTHLIKTRGQQVTLRCSSQSGHNTVSWYQQALGQGPQFIFQYYREEENGRGNFPPRFSGLQFPNYSSELNVNALELDDSALYLCASSSTVGFFGRGTGELFFGEGSRLTVL.

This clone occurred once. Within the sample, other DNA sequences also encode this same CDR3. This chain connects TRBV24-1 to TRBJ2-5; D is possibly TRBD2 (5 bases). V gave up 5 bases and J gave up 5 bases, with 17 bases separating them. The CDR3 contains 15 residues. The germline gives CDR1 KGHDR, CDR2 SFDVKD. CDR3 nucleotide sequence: TGTGCCACCAGTGGTCCTAGCTTAACGATCGAGACCCAGTACTTC. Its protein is CATSGPSLTIETQYF.

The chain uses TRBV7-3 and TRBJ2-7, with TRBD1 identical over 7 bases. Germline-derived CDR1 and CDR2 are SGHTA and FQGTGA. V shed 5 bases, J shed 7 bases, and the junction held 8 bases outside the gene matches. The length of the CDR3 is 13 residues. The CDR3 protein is CASSPGTAREQYF. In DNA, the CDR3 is TGTGCCAGCAGCCCGGGGACAGCCAGAGAGCAGTACTTC.

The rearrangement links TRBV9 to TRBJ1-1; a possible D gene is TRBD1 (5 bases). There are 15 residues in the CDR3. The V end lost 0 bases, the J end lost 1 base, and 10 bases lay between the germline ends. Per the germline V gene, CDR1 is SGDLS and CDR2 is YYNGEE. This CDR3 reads CASSVGHDRNTEAFF. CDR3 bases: TGTGCCAGCAGCGTAGGACACGACAGGAACACTGAAGCTTTCTTT.

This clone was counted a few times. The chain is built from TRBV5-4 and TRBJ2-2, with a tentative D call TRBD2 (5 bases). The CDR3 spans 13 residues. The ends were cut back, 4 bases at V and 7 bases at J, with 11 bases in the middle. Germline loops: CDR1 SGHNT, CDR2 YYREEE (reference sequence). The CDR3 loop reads CASSPPGFGELFF. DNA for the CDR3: TGTGCCAGCAGCCCCCCGGGGTTCGGGGAGCTGTTTTTT.

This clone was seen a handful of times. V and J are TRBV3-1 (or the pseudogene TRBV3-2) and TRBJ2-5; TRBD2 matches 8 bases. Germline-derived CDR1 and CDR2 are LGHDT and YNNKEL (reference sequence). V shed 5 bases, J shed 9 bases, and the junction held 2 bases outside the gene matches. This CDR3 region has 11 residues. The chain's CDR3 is CASSAAGAQYF. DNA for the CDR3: TGTGCCAGCAGCGCAGCGGGAGCCCAGTACTTC.

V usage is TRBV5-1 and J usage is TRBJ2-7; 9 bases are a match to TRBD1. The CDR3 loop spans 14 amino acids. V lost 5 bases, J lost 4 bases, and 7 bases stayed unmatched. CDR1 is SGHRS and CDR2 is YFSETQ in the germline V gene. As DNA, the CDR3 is TGCGCCAGCAGTTATACAGGGGGCAGGTACGAGCAGTACTTC. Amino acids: CASSYTGGRYEQYF. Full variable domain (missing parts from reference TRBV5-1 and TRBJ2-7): KAGVTQTPRYLIKTRGQQVTLSCSPISGHRSVSWYQQTPGQGLQFLFEYFSETQRNKGNFPGRFSGRQFSNSRSEMNVSTLELGDSALYLCASSYTGGRYEQYFGPGTRLTVT.

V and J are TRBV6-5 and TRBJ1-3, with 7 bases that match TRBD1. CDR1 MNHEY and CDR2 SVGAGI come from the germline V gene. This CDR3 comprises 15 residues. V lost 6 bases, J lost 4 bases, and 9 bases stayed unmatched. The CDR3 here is CASRIDRVSGNTIYF. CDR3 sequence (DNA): TGTGCCAGCAGAATCGACAGGGTGTCGGGAAACACCATATATTTT.

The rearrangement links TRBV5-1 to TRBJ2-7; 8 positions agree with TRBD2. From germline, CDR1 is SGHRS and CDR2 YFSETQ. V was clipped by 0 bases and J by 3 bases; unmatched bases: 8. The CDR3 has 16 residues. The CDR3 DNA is TGCGCCAGCAGCTTGGTTGGCGGGAGGAGAAACTACGAGCAGTACTTC. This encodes CASSLVGGRRNYEQYF.

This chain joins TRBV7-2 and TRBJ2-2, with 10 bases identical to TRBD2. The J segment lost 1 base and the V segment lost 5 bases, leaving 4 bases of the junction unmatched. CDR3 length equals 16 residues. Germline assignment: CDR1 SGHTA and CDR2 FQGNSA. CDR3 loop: CASSPRTSGNTGELFF. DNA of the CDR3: TGTGCCAGCAGCCCCCGGACTAGCGGGAACACCGGGGAGCTGTTTTTT.